Each of the 2 T cell receptor beta chains below was sequenced from the same sample in a study of cytomegalovirus exposure and HLA in healthy donors. Primers included in the PCR were 60 Vbeta and 13 Jbeta primers. Using immunoSEQ multiplex PCR, the repertoire was profiled, and TCRdb retains in-frame clones only, with some absent. The data contain 200,000 or so clones, approximately 83% of them seen just once; the ten biggest clones take up roughly 0.71%. Sequencing used PBMCs. Every receptor here comes from a boy between 2 and 10 years old in good health and CMV-seronegative.

The chain has TRBV4-1 and TRBJ2-7, with D tentatively TRBD2 (6 bases). This CDR3 has 15 residues. CDR1 is MGHRA and CDR2 is YSYEKL in the germline V gene. V was pared by 0 bases and J by 3 bases, with 12 bases between. Here the CDR3 reads CASSQDRGSFYEQYF. The DNA of the CDR3 is TGCGCCAGCAGCCAAGATCGGGGGAGCTTCTACGAGCAGTACTTC.

The V call is TRBV29-1, the J call TRBJ2-7; D may be TRBD1 (6 bases). The CDR3 consists of 15 residues. Trimming shortened V by 5 bases and J by 3 bases, and 20 bases separated the two germline ends. Germline V gene data show CDR1 as SQVTM and CDR2 as ANQGSEA. This CDR3 is CSVSYTGHAVYEQYF. DNA for the CDR3: TGCAGCGTTTCTTATACAGGGCACGCCGTCTACGAGCAGTACTTC.